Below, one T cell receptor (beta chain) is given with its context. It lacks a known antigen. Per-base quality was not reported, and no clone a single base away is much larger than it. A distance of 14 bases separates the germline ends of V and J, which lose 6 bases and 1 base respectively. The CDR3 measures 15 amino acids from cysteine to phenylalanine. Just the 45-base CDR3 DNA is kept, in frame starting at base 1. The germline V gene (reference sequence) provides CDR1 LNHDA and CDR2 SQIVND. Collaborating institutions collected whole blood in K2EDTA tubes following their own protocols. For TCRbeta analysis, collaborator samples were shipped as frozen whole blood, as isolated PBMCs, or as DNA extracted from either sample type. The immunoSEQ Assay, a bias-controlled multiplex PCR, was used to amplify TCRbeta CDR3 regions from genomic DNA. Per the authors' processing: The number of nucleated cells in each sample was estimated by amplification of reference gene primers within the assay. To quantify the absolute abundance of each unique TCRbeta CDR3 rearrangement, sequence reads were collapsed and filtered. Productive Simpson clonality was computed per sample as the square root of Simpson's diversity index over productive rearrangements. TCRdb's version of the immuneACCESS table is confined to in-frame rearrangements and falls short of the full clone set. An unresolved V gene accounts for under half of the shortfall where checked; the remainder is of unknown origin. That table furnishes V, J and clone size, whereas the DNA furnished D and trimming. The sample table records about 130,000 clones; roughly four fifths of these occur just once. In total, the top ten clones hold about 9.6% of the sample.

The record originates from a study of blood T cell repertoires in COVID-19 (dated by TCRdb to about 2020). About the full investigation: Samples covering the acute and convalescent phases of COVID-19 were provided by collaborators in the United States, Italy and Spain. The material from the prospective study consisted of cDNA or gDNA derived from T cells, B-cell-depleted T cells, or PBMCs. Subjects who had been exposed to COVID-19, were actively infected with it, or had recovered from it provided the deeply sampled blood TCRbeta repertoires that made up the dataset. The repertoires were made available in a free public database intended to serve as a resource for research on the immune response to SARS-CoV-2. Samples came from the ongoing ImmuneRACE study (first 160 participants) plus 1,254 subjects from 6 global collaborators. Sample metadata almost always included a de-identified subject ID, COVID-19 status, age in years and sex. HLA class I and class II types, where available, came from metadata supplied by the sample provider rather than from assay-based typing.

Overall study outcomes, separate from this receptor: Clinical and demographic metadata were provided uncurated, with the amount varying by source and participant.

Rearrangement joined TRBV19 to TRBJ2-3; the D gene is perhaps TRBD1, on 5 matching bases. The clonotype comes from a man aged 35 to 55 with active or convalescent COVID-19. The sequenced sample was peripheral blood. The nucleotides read TGTGCCAGTAGCGATGGGGCCAGAGGCACAGATACGCAGTATTTT. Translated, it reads CASSDGARGTDTQYF.